The sequence of this T cell receptor beta chain was determined in a study of T cell changes during pregnancy in multiple sclerosis. TCRdb's table, derived via immunoSEQ multiplex PCR, lists solely in-frame clones and lacks some. The sample carries some 48,000 clones, 90% to 97% recorded once. CDR1 and CDR2 (germline): SGHNT, YYREEE (reference sequence). Trimming took 4 bases from V and 6 from J; bases not matched to a gene: 9. The CDR3 contains 15 residues. The chain joins TRBV5-4 to TRBJ1-3, with 8 positions matching TRBD1. This sample comprised peripheral blood, obtained in the second trimester of pregnancy. The sequence came from a female donor with multiple sclerosis, enrolled in a pregnancy study. The CDR3 region has the DNA TGTGCCAGCAGCGGTGCAGGGGGCGGTCTAAACACCATATATTTT. Encoded protein: CASSGAGGGLNTIYF.